The clone carrying this TCR beta chain was observed a single time. Its antigen is currently unknown. The assay was immunoSEQ multiplex PCR, and TCRdb's table has in-frame clones only and misses some. The data contain roughly 100,000 clones, more than 85% of them singletons. The entry originates in a study of siplizumab effects on memory and regulatory T cells. Study-wide results and limits: Among mappable alloreactive CD4+ clones, the Treg-derived fraction averaged 68.8% with siplizumab versus 25% to 30% in controls. Neither a naive nor a memory phenotype was assignable to roughly 75-97% of proliferating CD4+ or CD8+ clones.

Trimming cost V 3 bases and J 5 bases; bases outside gene matches: 2. The length of the CDR3 is 14 residues. Per germline, CDR1 SEHNR and CDR2 FQNEAQ (reference sequence). The chain combines TRBV7-9 with TRBJ2-5; 11 bases are a match to TRBD2. Material for sequencing was Tregs sorted from blood. The receptor was derived from a human donor in good health. DNA of the CDR3: TGTGCCAGCAGCTTGTCTAGCGGGGGGGAGACCCAGTACTTC. Amino acids: CASSLSSGGETQYF.